The clone carrying this T cell receptor beta chain was counted ten times or more. The antigen is undetermined. Synthesis of cDNA was carried out by template-switch 5'RACE. The reaction used 10-nucleotide random UMIs. TCRdb processed the 5' RACE reads anew with MiXCR; each CDR3 protein has one entry. The table includes 50,000 to 60,000 distinct CDR3 sequences, 4% detected once. The data stem from a study of neurological immune-mediated disorders. Across the study: Of the approximately 35 patients with multiple sclerosis, roughly 30 had relapsing-remitting MS, whereas the remaining 3 had secondary progressive MS. Study-wide findings and caveats: The study found no CDR3 amino acid sequences shared by expanded clones across subjects, suggesting private repertoires in all groups.

The sorted libraries were made from around 980,000 CD4+ or CD8+ T cells. This TCR came from a woman in her forties with multiple sclerosis. The sequenced sample consisted of CD4+ T cells from blood.

The CDR3 nucleotides read TGTGCCAGCAGCCCGCGACCGGGGACTGAAGCTTTCTTT. The encoded protein is CASSPRPGTEAFF. J is TRBJ1-1 and V is TRBV9; no clear D gene. V lost 4 bases and J lost 5, with 12 bases in between. The CDR3 loop spans 13 amino acids. CDR1 is SGDLS, CDR2 YYNGEE, per germline.